The clone carrying this T cell receptor beta chain was counted between two and nine times. TCRdb re-analysed the 5' RACE reads in MiXCR, keeping a single row per CDR3 protein. The sample consists of approximately 340,000 distinct CDR3 sequences, 15% of them appearing once. The data belong to a study of T-cell memory formation after mild COVID-19. With 7 bases removed from V and 3 bases from J, the gap between germline ends came to 18 bases. Germline CDR1 reads GTSNPN; CDR2 reads SVGIG (reference sequence). This CDR3 comprises 14 residues. The chain combines TRBV30 with TRBJ1-2, with D unclear. The sample consisted of PBMCs or a T cell subset sorted from them (not recorded which). The source is a man aged 18 to 29 who had mild COVID-19 (a few samples of this study predate the infection). Cell type and time point are not known. CDR3 bases: TGTGCCTCGACGATTTTACCGGGATACTATGGCTACACCTTC. Protein: CASTILPGYYGYTF.